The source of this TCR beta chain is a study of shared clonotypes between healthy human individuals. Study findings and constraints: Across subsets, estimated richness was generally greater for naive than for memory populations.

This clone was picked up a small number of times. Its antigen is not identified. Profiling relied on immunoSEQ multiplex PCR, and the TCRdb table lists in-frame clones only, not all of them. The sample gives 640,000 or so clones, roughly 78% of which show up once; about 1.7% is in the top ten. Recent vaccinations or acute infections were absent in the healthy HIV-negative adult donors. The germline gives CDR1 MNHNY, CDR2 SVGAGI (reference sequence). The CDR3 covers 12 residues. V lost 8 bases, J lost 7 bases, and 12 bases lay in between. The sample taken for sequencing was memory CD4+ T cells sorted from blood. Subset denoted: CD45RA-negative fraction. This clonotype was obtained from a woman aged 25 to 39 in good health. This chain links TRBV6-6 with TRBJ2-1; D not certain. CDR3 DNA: TGTGCCAGCGGCCAGTTTATAAATGAGCAGTTCTTC. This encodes CASGQFINEQFF.